This T cell receptor (beta chain) was identified during a study of T cells after yellow fever vaccination. The CDR3 is made up of 13 amino acids. The germline V gene encodes CDR1 SGHRS and CDR2 YFSETQ. V gave up 4 bases and J gave up 4 bases, with 10 bases separating them. Study-wide results and limits: One caveat is that FACS-sorted repertoires could contain abundant clonotypes contaminating from the bulk population. Weaker overall was a secondary response that nonetheless peaked faster, on day 5 versus 15.

One entry per CDR3 protein, called by TCRdb with MiXCR from the 5' RACE reads. The profile shows roughly 330,000 distinct CDR3 sequences, 3% to 4.5% of them singletons. This clonotype showed up many times. Its specificity is not known. Sample: PBMCs, taken 5 days after the yellow fever booster vaccination. The sequence was obtained from a man younger than 30 who received the YFV17D yellow fever vaccine. The chain employs TRBV5-1 and TRBJ2-3; perhaps TRBD2 as D (5 bases). Written as DNA, the CDR3 is TGCGCCAGCAGCACTGAGGGATCAGATACGCAGTATTTT. Residues: CASSTEGSDTQYF.